This entry describes one TCR beta chain. This entry belongs to a study of shared clonotypes between healthy human individuals. Measured with immunoSEQ multiplex PCR; TCRdb has only the in-frame clones, and not every one. The profile shows approximately 940,000 clones, over 75% of them singletons. Looked up from germline, CDR1 is MNHEY and CDR2 is SMNVEV (reference sequence). The CDR3 runs 15 residues. This chain uses TRBV27 with TRBJ2-5, with D perhaps TRBD1 (6 bases). The J call may be faulty, since TRBJ2-7 better matches the DNA end. This sequence was found in a man aged 18 to 30 in good health. Source material: memory CD4+ T cells sorted from blood. Subset: CD45RA-negative fraction. CDR3 sequence reads: CASRRPTGVGYEQYF. Here the CDR3 DNA reads TGTGCCAGCAGACGCCCGACAGGAGTCGGCTACGAGCAGTACTTC.